One and the same sample provided the 19 T cell receptor beta chains below, sequenced in a study of T cell changes during pregnancy in multiple sclerosis. Repertoires were generated with immunoSEQ multiplex PCR, while TCRdb's copy carries only in-frame clones and drops some. In the table there are about 36,000 clones, around nine tenths of which are singletons. This specimen consisted of CD4+ T cells from peripheral blood mononuclear cells, obtained after pregnancy. The origin of the receptors is a female donor in good health, enrolled as a control in a pregnancy study.

The gene calls are TRBV9 and TRBJ2-4; D is perhaps TRBD1 (7 bases). This CDR3 has 16 residues. Germline CDR1 reads SGDLS; CDR2 reads YYNGEE. The germline V and J ends were trimmed by 1 base and 0 bases, with 11 bases remaining between them. The CDR3 sequence is CASSVQGGLAKNIQYF. DNA of the CDR3: TGTGCCAGCAGCGTACAGGGGGGACTAGCCAAAAACATTCAGTACTTC.

The chain joins TRBV5-6 to TRBJ2-3, with D maybe TRBD2 (5 bases). Germline-derived CDR1 and CDR2 are SGHDT and YYEEEE. This CDR3 is built from 16 residues. V gave up 4 bases and J gave up 5 bases, with 20 bases separating them. The CDR3: CASSPLTRGAGDTQYF. The CDR3 DNA is TGTGCCAGCAGCCCCCTAACTAGAGGAGCTGGAGATACGCAGTATTTT.

This chain connects TRBV5-5 to TRBJ2-3; D is ambiguous. With 1 base removed from V and 6 bases from J, the gap between germline ends came to 6 bases. The germline V gene has CDR1 SGHKS and CDR2 YYEKEE (reference sequence). The CDR3 sequence is 12 residues long. The CDR3 nucleotides read TGTGCCAGCAGCTTGTGGCTGGATACGCAGTATTTT. This codes for CASSLWLDTQYF.

CDR3: CASSWTSGARDTQYF. The DNA for the CDR3 is TGCGCCAGCAGCTGGACTAGCGGGGCCCGGGATACGCAGTATTTT. J is TRBJ2-3 and V is TRBV5-1; 12 nucleotides agree with TRBD2. The CDR3 loop spans 15 amino acids. V was clipped by 3 bases and J by 6 bases; unmatched bases: 5. CDR1 is SGHRS and CDR2 is YFSETQ in the germline V gene. Complete variable domain (other parts from reference TRBV5-1 and TRBJ2-3): KAGVTQTPRYLIKTRGQQVTLSCSPISGHRSVSWYQQTPGQGLQFLFEYFSETQRNKGNFPGRFSGRQFSNSRSEMNVSTLELGDSALYLCASSWTSGARDTQYFGPGTRLTVL.

This chain links TRBV2 with TRBJ2-7; 11 bases align to TRBD2. Germline lookup yields CDR1 SNHLY and CDR2 FYNNEI. The CDR3 has 14 residues. The V segment lost 6 bases and the J segment 6 bases; nucleotides outside the gene matches: 7. The CDR3 sequence is CASRGTSGSGEQYF. The CDR3 region has the DNA TGTGCCAGCAGGGGTACTAGCGGGAGTGGCGAGCAGTACTTC. The full variable domain, completed using reference TRBV2 and TRBJ2-7, is EPEVTQTPSHQVTQMGQEVILRCVPISNHLYFYWYRQILGQKVEFLVSFYNNEISEKSEIFDDQFSVERPDGSNFTLKIRSTKLEDSAMYFCASRGTSGSGEQYFGPGTRLTVT.

The rearrangement uses TRBV19 and TRBJ1-1, with 7 positions matching TRBD1. The CDR3 runs to 13 residues. V dropped 5 bases and J dropped 5; count of bases not matched to a gene: 5. Germline V gene lookup returns CDR1 LNHDA and CDR2 SQIVND (reference sequence). The CDR3 sequence: CASSQGGWTEAFF. CDR3 in DNA: TGTGCCAGTAGTCAGGGGGGATGGACTGAAGCTTTCTTT.

In DNA form, the CDR3 reads TGTGCCAGCTCACCCACTAGCGGGCGTTACGAGCAGTACTTC. Protein product: CASSPTSGRYEQYF. This chain uses TRBV18 with TRBJ2-7; 9 nucleotides line up with TRBD2. The V gene end was trimmed by 3 bases and the J gene end by 4 bases; junction bases not matched to a gene: 4. The CDR3 is 14 residues long. The V gene's germline CDR1 is KGHSH and CDR2 LQKENI.

This CDR3 reads CAIRDNPQQPQHF. CDR3 nucleotide sequence: TGTGCCATCAGAGACAACCCCCAACAGCCCCAGCATTTT. The chain couples TRBV10-3 to TRBJ1-5; D is undetermined. The V end lost 6 bases, the J end lost 7 bases, and 13 bases lay between the germline ends. Germline CDR1 ENHRY, CDR2 SYGVKD. The CDR3 runs to 13 residues.

The genes are TRBV19 and TRBJ1-6, with D maybe TRBD1 (5 bases). V was pared by 4 bases and J by 0 bases, with 7 bases between. The CDR3 sequence is 15 residues long. Germline values: CDR1 LNHDA, CDR2 SQIVND (reference sequence). DNA for the CDR3: TGTGCCAGTAGTACGGGGGGCTCCTATAATTCACCCCTCCACTTT. Encoded protein: CASSTGGSYNSPLHF.

Sample share makes this clone medium-sized (0.01 to 0.1%). The CDR3 loop is CASSEAQGTGQPQHF. CDR3 DNA: TGTGCCAGCAGTGAAGCCCAGGGAACGGGCCAGCCCCAGCATTTT. V gene TRBV9 combines with J gene TRBJ1-5; possibly TRBD1 for D (5 bases). The CDR3 sequence is 15 residues long. Trimming cost V 5 bases and J 7 bases, with 19 bases left between them. Germline V gene data show CDR1 as SGDLS and CDR2 as YYNGEE.

The chain links TRBV5-1 to TRBJ2-5; 8 positions match TRBD2. This CDR3 has 16 residues. Germline V lookup: CDR1 SGHRS, CDR2 YFSETQ. Trimming at V came to 2 bases and at J to 4 bases, leaving 10 bases not matched to a gene. CDR3 amino acids: CASSLLPRGGGETQYF. CDR3 sequence (DNA): TGCGCCAGCAGCTTATTACCCCGGGGGGGAGGAGAGACCCAGTACTTC.

The rearrangement joins TRBV7-2 to TRBJ2-3; TRBD1 matches at 10 bases. Germline CDR1 is SGHTA and CDR2 is FQGNSA. This CDR3 has 15 amino acids. Germline trimming cut 4 bases from V and 8 bases from J; bases unmatched to any gene: 9. The CDR3 nucleotides are TGTGCCAGCAGCTCTGGACAGGGGGAGCTTGGTACGCAGTATTTT. Its protein product is CASSSGQGELGTQYF. Drawing the rest from reference TRBV7-2 and TRBJ2-3, the complete variable domain is GAGVSQSPSNKVTEKGKDVELRCDPISGHTALYWYRQSLGQGLEFLIYFQGNSAPDKSGLPSDRFSAERTGGSVSTLTIQRTQQEDSAVYLCASSSGQGELGTQYFGPGTRLTVL.

This clone was observed a handful of times. V is TRBV12-5 and J is TRBJ2-3; 7 bases fit TRBD1. The CDR3 loop spans 15 amino acids. Trimming removed 3 bases from V and 0 bases from J; junction bases left unmatched: 3. Per the germline V gene, CDR1 is LGHNT and CDR2 is FRNRAP. The CDR3 DNA follows: TGTGCTAGTGGTTTAGGGACAGCCAGCACAGATACGCAGTATTTT. As protein: CASGLGTASTDTQYF.

The chain uses TRBV14 and TRBJ2-7, with 7 bases matching TRBD1. This CDR3 contains 16 residues. CDR1 is SGHDN, CDR2 FVKESK, per germline. V lost 10 bases and J lost 6; bases outside the gene matches: 21. CDR3 amino acids: CATLEWDSRSRGEQYF. CDR3 nucleotide sequence: TGTGCCACCCTCGAATGGGACAGCCGATCAAGGGGCGAGCAGTACTTC.

The genes are TRBV2 and TRBJ2-3; D call uncertain. V lost 2 bases and J 5 bases, leaving 17 bases between the germline ends. The CDR3 has 16 residues. Germline V gives CDR1 SNHLY, CDR2 FYNNEI. The CDR3 sequence: CASSELPWSTGDTQYF. CDR3 sequence (DNA): TGTGCCAGCAGTGAACTCCCCTGGTCGACGGGAGATACGCAGTATTTT.

The CDR3 coding sequence is TGCGCCAGCAGCTTGGACTTGGGGGGCAATGAGCAGTTCTTC. Amino acids: CASSLDLGGNEQFF. The chain is built from TRBV5-1 and TRBJ2-1; tentative D call: TRBD2 (6 bases). The CDR3 is made up of 14 amino acids. Between the trimmed V and J ends, which lost 0 bases and 6 bases, there was a span of 10 bases. Germline V CDR1 and CDR2: SGHRS, YFSETQ. The full variable domain, rest sourced from reference TRBV5-1 and TRBJ2-1, is KAGVTQTPRYLIKTRGQQVTLSCSPISGHRSVSWYQQTPGQGLQFLFEYFSETQRNKGNFPGRFSGRQFSNSRSEMNVSTLELGDSALYLCASSLDLGGNEQFFGPGTRLTVL.

This clone was seen a handful of times. The chain links TRBV9 to TRBJ2-5; D is ambiguous. V lost 0 bases and J 7 bases, leaving 10 bases between the germline ends. Germline CDR1 and CDR2: SGDLS and YYNGEE. The CDR3 runs to 13 residues. This CDR3 reads CASSVEPTGTQYF. In nucleotides, the CDR3 is TGTGCCAGCAGCGTAGAACCCACCGGGACCCAGTACTTC. The full variable domain, with the rest looked up from reference TRBV9 and TRBJ2-5, is DSGVTQTPKHLITATGQRVTLRCSPRSGDLSVYWYQQSLDQGLQFLIQYYNGEERAKGNILERFSAQQFPDLHSELNLSSLELGDSALYFCASSVEPTGTQYFGPGTRLLVL.

A single count supports this clone. The chain carries TRBV11-3 and TRBJ2-3; no reliable D call. Trimming cost V 5 bases and J 2 bases, with 14 bases left between them. The CDR3 consists of 15 residues. Germline assignment: CDR1 SGHNT and CDR2 YENEEA. CDR3 loop: CASSPELRPTDTQYF. The CDR3 region has the DNA TGTGCCAGCAGCCCCGAATTGCGTCCCACAGATACGCAGTATTTT.

The chain is built from TRBV19 and TRBJ2-5; TRBD2 agrees at 8 bases. This CDR3 contains 14 residues. The V segment lost 4 bases and the J segment 1 base; nucleotides outside the gene matches: 2. Germline assignment: CDR1 LNHDA and CDR2 SQIVND (reference sequence). The CDR3 reads CASSTGGVQETQYF. CDR3 DNA: TGTGCCAGTAGTACCGGGGGGGTCCAAGAGACCCAGTACTTC.